A single sample is the source of the 5 T cell receptor beta chains below, sequenced in a study of radiotherapy plus CTLA-4 blockade in lung cancer (dated by TCRdb to the late 2010s). Libraries came from the immunoSEQ multiplex PCR assay. What TCRdb holds here is the immuneACCESS table cut down to in-frame rearrangements. Part of the clones is not present; checked against another copy, under half of the missing clones reflect an unresolved V gene, and the others are unexplained. Here the sample has 50,000 to 60,000 clones; approximately 80% occur a single time. The ten most abundant clones make up approximately 15% of the sample. The sample consisted of peripheral blood, taken from a patient treated with radiotherapy plus ipilimumab. These receptors all stem from a human donor with non-small cell lung cancer who had a complete response to radiotherapy plus ipilimumab.

The chain recombines TRBV5-1 with TRBJ2-1; the match to TRBD2 covers 7 bases. The CDR3 covers 15 residues. Looked up from germline, CDR1 is SGHRS and CDR2 is YFSETQ. V was pared by 3 bases and J by 0 bases, with 3 bases of the junction left unmatched. The CDR3 bases are TGCGCCAGCAGCTCCGGGGGGTCCTCCTACAATGAGCAGTTCTTC. It is translated as CASSSGGSSYNEQFF.

This rearrangement joins TRBV18 to TRBJ2-3; 7 nucleotides line up with TRBD2. This CDR3 is built from 17 residues. In germline, CDR1 is KGHSH, CDR2 LQKENI. V was clipped by 3 bases and J by 1 base; unmatched bases: 10. The CDR3 loop reads CASSPRYGGRGTDTQYF. In nucleotides, the CDR3 is TGTGCCAGCTCACCGCGGTATGGCGGGAGAGGCACAGATACGCAGTATTTT.

This chain uses TRBV6-5 with TRBJ2-7; maybe TRBD1 (5 bases). The CDR3 spans 15 residues. V shed 0 bases and J shed 3 bases, with 12 bases lying between them. CDR1 MNHEY and CDR2 SVGAGI come from the germline V gene. CDR3 coding DNA: TGTGCCAGCAGTTACTCGCCAGGGAAATTCTACGAGCAGTACTTC. This codes for CASSYSPGKFYEQYF.

In its sample, this clone was seen many times. Written as DNA, the CDR3 is TGCGCCAGCAGCCAAGCTAGGGGGATAAGAGGCTACACCTTC. It encodes CASSQARGIRGYTF. The chain employs TRBV4-1 and TRBJ1-2; D possibly corresponds to TRBD1 (6 bases). V lost 1 base and J 8 bases, leaving 14 bases between the germline ends. Germline CDR1 MGHRA, CDR2 YSYEKL. CDR3 length: 14 residues.

The CDR3 spells CASSQDLAGGETQYF. The CDR3, as DNA: TGCGCCAGCAGCCAAGATCTTGCCGGGGGGGAGACCCAGTACTTC. This chain links TRBV4-3 with TRBJ2-5; 7 bases agree with TRBD2. Germline CDR1 and CDR2: LGHNA and YSLEER. The CDR3 totals 15 residues. The J segment lost 5 bases and the V segment lost 0 bases, leaving 6 bases of the junction unmatched.